This TCR beta chain came from a study of T cells in Graves' hyperthyroidism and ophthalmopathy. This clonotype was counted a few times. For the diagnoses, clinical symptoms, serum thyroxine and TRAb, thyroid ultrasound and orbital computed tomography were used. RNA transcripts were the template for amplifying TCR beta CDR3 regions. In the first-round RT-PCR of the TCR CDR3, the HTBI primer set was used. TCRdb itself ran the multiplex PCR reads through MiXCR, one entry per CDR3 protein. The table records around 500,000 distinct CDR3 sequences, less than 25% of them present only once. This CDR3 comprises 12 residues. Germline V CDR1 and CDR2: ENHRY, SYGVKD. V lost 4 bases, J lost 1 base, and 5 bases lay in between.

Sequenced: blood. The chain recombines TRBV10-3 with TRBJ2-7; D unclear. The source is a woman aged 65 to 85 with Graves' ophthalmopathy. CDR3 bases: TGTGCCATCAGTGCTGCTTCCTACGAGCAGTACTTC. Translated, it gives CAISAASYEQYF.